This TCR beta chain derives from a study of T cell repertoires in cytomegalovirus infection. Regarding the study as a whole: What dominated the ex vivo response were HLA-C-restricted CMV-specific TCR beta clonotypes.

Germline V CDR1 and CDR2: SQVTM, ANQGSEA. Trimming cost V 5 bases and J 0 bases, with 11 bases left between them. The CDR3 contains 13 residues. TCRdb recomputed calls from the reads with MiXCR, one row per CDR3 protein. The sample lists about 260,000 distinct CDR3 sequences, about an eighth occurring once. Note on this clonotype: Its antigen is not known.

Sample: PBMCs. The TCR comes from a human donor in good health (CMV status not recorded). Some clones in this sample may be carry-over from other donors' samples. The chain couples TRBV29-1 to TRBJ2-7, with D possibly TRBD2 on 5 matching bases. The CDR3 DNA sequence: TGCAGCGTTACCGACGGAGGCTCCTACGAGCAGTACTTC. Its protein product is CSVTDGGSYEQYF.